What follows describes a single T cell receptor (beta chain). In the original analysis: Amplifying reference gene primers gave estimates of nucleated cell counts. Sequencing used immunoSEQ multiplex PCR; TCRdb keeps in-frame clones, though not all of them. For V, J and clone size, that table is used; D and trimming come from the DNA. The sample holds just under 55,000 clones, about four fifths seen once. Germline V gives CDR1 SGHRS, CDR2 YFSETQ. Trimming took off 7 bases at V and 1 base at J, with 5 bases between the two ends. The CDR3 consists of 12 residues. The data stem from a study of blood T cell repertoires in COVID-19. Study in general: COVID-19 samples from acute and convalescent phases originated in the United States, Italy and Spain.

Sequencing was done on a sample of peripheral blood. V and J are TRBV5-1 and TRBJ2-2; the D is unclear. The source of this sequence is a woman aged 60-75 years with acute or convalescent COVID-19. The DNA for the CDR3 is TGCGCCAGCTCCGGGAACACCGGGGAGCTGTTTTTT. Its protein is CASSGNTGELFF.